This T cell receptor (beta chain) was recorded in a study of blood T cell repertoires in COVID-19. Looking at the study overall: The United States, Italy and Spain supplied acute and convalescent COVID-19 samples. PBMCs, B-cell-depleted T cells, or T cells provided the cDNA or gDNA that made up the material.

The protocol was immunoSEQ multiplex PCR, while the TCRdb copy is restricted to in-frame clones and leaves out a portion. The repertoire consists of around 68,000 clones, with roughly three quarters occurring once and the leading ten covering around 9.4%. This receptor was identified in a woman aged 50 to 65 with acute or convalescent COVID-19. Sequenced material: peripheral blood.

CDR3 residues: CASSRGGNFEQYF. The CDR3 coding sequence is TGTGCCAGCTCCCGGGGGGGAAATTTCGAGCAGTACTTC. This sequence joins TRBV18 and TRBJ2-7; 8 nucleotides align to TRBD2. CDR1 and CDR2 from the germline V gene are KGHSH and LQKENI. Trimming at V came to 6 bases and at J to 6 bases, leaving 7 bases not matched to a gene. CDR3 length equals 13 residues.